These T cell receptor beta chains were read from a single sample in a study of blood T cell repertoires in COVID-19. Only in-frame clones appear in the TCRdb table, and some are missing; sequencing was by immunoSEQ multiplex PCR. This table has some 38,000 clones, approximately 80% appearing once. The specimen sequenced was peripheral blood. Receptor source: a man aged 55 to 70 in a cohort sampled during active COVID-19. CDR3s include the opening cysteine and the closing phenylalanine or tryptophan. The order of the fields is J gene, D gene, V gene, clone size, CDR3 protein, CDR3 DNA. D genes are given only for firm matches. Part of the rows lack a size; the others show once, few, many or a class for expanded clones.

J: TRBJ2-5
D: .
V: TRBV5-8
size: .
CDR3: CASSLSFPETQYF
DNA: TGTGCCAGCAGCTTGTCATTCCCAGAGACCCAGTACTTC

J: TRBJ1-5
D: .
V: TRBV28
size: .
CDR3: CASTEGTQPQHF
DNA: TGTGCCAGCACGGAGGGTACTCAGCCCCAGCATTTT

J: TRBJ1-5
D: .
V: TRBV2
size: few
CDR3: CASSLAEKPQHF
DNA: TGTGCCAGCAGTCTCGCGGAGAAGCCCCAGCATTTT

J: TRBJ1-2
D: TRBD1
V: TRBV7-2
size: .
CDR3: CASIDRGTYGYTF
DNA: TGTGCCAGCATCGACAGGGGGACTTATGGCTACACCTTC

J: TRBJ1-6
D: .
V: TRBV20-1
size: .
CDR3: CSASSTASGGSPLHF
DNA: TGCAGTGCTAGTTCAACCGCCTCCGGCGGTTCACCCCTCCACTTT

J: TRBJ1-1
D: TRBD1
V: TRBV4-3
size: .
CDR3: CASSQALTGEVGTEAFF
DNA: TGCGCCAGCAGCCAAGCCTTAACAGGGGAAGTTGGCACTGAAGCTTTCTTT

J: TRBJ2-1
D: .
V: TRBV10-1
size: .
CDR3: CASSERGSSYNEQFF
DNA: TGCGCCAGCAGTGAGAGGGGAAGCTCCTACAATGAGCAGTTCTTC

J: TRBJ2-1
D: TRBD2
V: TRBV10-3
size: .
CDR3: CAISRLAGAYNEQFF
DNA: TGTGCCATCAGCCGACTAGCGGGTGCCTACAATGAGCAGTTCTTC

J: TRBJ2-7
D: .
V: TRBV25-1
size: .
CDR3: CASSDPAGYSDEQYF
DNA: TGTGCCAGCAGTGATCCCGCAGGGTATTCCGACGAGCAGTACTTC

J: TRBJ1-2
D: .
V: TRBV4-3
size: .
CDR3: CASSQDGGQGIGGYTF
DNA: TGCGCCAGCAGCCAAGACGGTGGGCAGGGTATAGGTGGCTACACCTTC

J: TRBJ2-2
D: .
V: TRBV7-7
size: .
CDR3: CASSLLRNTGELFF
DNA: TGTGCCAGCAGCTTGTTGCGGAACACCGGGGAGCTGTTTTTT

J: TRBJ1-1
D: .
V: TRBV6-5
size: .
CDR3: CASMEVETGMPEAFF
DNA: TGTGCCAGCATGGAAGTGGAAACAGGGATGCCTGAAGCTTTCTTT

J: TRBJ2-1
D: .
V: TRBV11-1
size: .
CDR3: CASMQGGNEQFF
DNA: TGTGCCAGCATGCAGGGGGGCAATGAGCAGTTCTTC

J: TRBJ1-4
D: .
V: TRBV4-1
size: .
CDR3: CASSQEVGGKGKLFF
DNA: TGCGCCAGCAGCCAAGAGGTCGGGGGTAAAGGAAAACTGTTTTTT

J: TRBJ1-1
D: .
V: TRBV4-1
size: .
CDR3: CASRQNLNTEAFF
DNA: TGCGCCAGCAGACAGAATCTGAACACTGAAGCTTTCTTT

J: TRBJ2-7
D: .
V: TRBV7-9
size: few
CDR3: CASSLTTGRYEQYF
DNA: TGTGCCAGCAGCTTAACGACAGGTCGCTACGAGCAGTACTTC

J: TRBJ1-6
D: TRBD1
V: TRBV11-2
size: .
CDR3: CASSPPGDRNSPLHF
DNA: TGTGCCAGCAGCCCTCCCGGGGACAGGAATTCACCCCTCCACTTT

J: TRBJ2-3
D: TRBD1
V: TRBV18
size: .
CDR3: CASSPNRTGSTDTQYF
DNA: TGTGCCAGCTCACCTAACCGGACAGGGAGCACAGATACGCAGTATTTT

J: TRBJ2-1
D: TRBD2
V: TRBV11-3
size: .
CDR3: CASSLEGLARGEQFF
DNA: TGTGCCAGCAGCTTAGAGGGACTAGCAAGAGGTGAGCAGTTCTTC

J: TRBJ2-1
D: .
V: TRBV5-1
size: .
CDR3: CASSTLGVGNEQFF
DNA: TGCGCCAGCAGCACCCTAGGGGTAGGCAATGAGCAGTTCTTC

J: TRBJ2-7
D: TRBD1
V: TRBV6-5
size: .
CDR3: CASSRGQGHIYEQYF
DNA: TGTGCCAGCAGTCGAGGACAGGGGCATATATACGAGCAGTACTTC

J: TRBJ1-2
D: TRBD1
V: TRBV2
size: .
CDR3: CASSGTDTGDVDGYTF
DNA: TGTGCCAGCAGCGGGACAGACACAGGGGATGTTGATGGCTACACCTTC

J: TRBJ1-1
D: .
V: TRBV4-1
size: .
CDR3: CASSQAVYTEAFF
DNA: TGCGCCAGCAGCCAAGCAGTTTACACTGAAGCTTTCTTT

J: TRBJ2-7
D: .
V: TRBV11-2
size: .
CDR3: CASSAGLGPLNEQYF
DNA: TGTGCCAGCAGCGCGGGGCTAGGCCCTTTAAACGAGCAGTACTTC

J: TRBJ1-1
D: TRBD1
V: TRBV6-4
size: .
CDR3: CASRGTDMNTEAFF
DNA: TGTGCCAGCAGGGGGACAGACATGAACACTGAAGCTTTCTTT

J: TRBJ2-7
D: TRBD1
V: TRBV7-8
size: .
CDR3: CASSRRQGAYEQYF
DNA: TGTGCCAGCAGCCGGAGACAGGGGGCTTACGAGCAGTACTTC

J: TRBJ1-5
D: .
V: TRBV5-6
size: few
CDR3: CASSLAGLNQPQHF
DNA: TGTGCCAGCAGCTTGGCCGGACTGAATCAGCCCCAGCATTTT

J: TRBJ2-5
D: TRBD2
V: TRBV12-3/TRBV12-4
size: medium-sized
CDR3: CASSFGGVVTQYF
DNA: TGTGCCAGCAGTTTTGGGGGGGTGGTGACCCAGTACTTC

J: TRBJ1-5
D: TRBD1
V: TRBV7-2
size: .
CDR3: CASSGDRVHQPQHF
DNA: TGTGCCAGCAGCGGGGACAGGGTCCATCAGCCCCAGCATTTT

J: TRBJ2-1
D: .
V: TRBV5-1
size: .
CDR3: CASSLDALSSYNEQFF
DNA: TGCGCCAGCAGCTTGGATGCACTGAGCTCCTACAATGAGCAGTTCTTC

J: TRBJ2-2
D: .
V: TRBV5-1
size: .
CDR3: CASSVAFSRSQKNTGELFF
DNA: TGCGCCAGCAGTGTGGCGTTTTCAAGGTCACAGAAGAACACCGGGGAGCTGTTTTTT

J: TRBJ1-5
D: .
V: TRBV2
size: few
CDR3: CASTKGESNQPQHF
DNA: TGTGCCAGCACGAAGGGGGAGAGCAATCAGCCCCAGCATTTT

J: TRBJ2-1
D: TRBD2
V: TRBV7-3
size: once
CDR3: CASSLMGLAGETEQFF
DNA: TGTGCCAGCAGCTTAATGGGACTAGCGGGAGAAACTGAGCAGTTCTTC

J: TRBJ1-4
D: TRBD1
V: TRBV29-1
size: .
CDR3: CSASTGFGEKLFF
DNA: TGCAGCGCCTCGACAGGGTTCGGCGAAAAACTGTTTTTT

J: TRBJ2-7
D: TRBD2
V: TRBV30
size: .
CDR3: CAWSSEREGLGEQYF
DNA: TGTGCCTGGAGTAGCGAGCGGGAGGGCCTCGGGGAGCAGTACTTC

J: TRBJ2-1
D: .
V: TRBV23-1
size: .
CDR3: CASSLSEVILAEQFF
DNA: TGCGCCAGCAGTCTTTCGGAGGTGATTCTTGCTGAGCAGTTCTTC

J: TRBJ1-2
D: TRBD1
V: TRBV30
size: few
CDR3: CAWDRGLGGYTF
DNA: TGTGCCTGGGACAGGGGATTGGGCGGCTACACCTTC

J: TRBJ1-1
D: .
V: TRBV30
size: .
CDR3: CAWTAGGNRAFF
DNA: TGTGCCTGGACGGCCGGGGGAAACCGCGCATTCTTT

J: TRBJ2-1
D: TRBD1
V: TRBV11-2
size: few
CDR3: CASSLNRGYNEQFF
DNA: TGTGCCAGCAGCTTAAACAGGGGATACAATGAGCAGTTCTTC

J: TRBJ2-5
D: TRBD2
V: TRBV7-2
size: .
CDR3: CASSARTSGAIQETQYF
DNA: TGTGCCAGCAGCGCCCGGACTAGCGGAGCTATCCAAGAGACCCAGTACTTC

J: TRBJ2-5
D: TRBD1
V: TRBV30
size: once
CDR3: CAWRGSETGLSETQYF
DNA: TGTGCCTGGAGGGGCTCCGAGACAGGGCTCTCGGAGACCCAGTACTTC

J: TRBJ2-5
D: TRBD1
V: TRBV7-2
size: .
CDR3: CASSVRTGGRETQYF
DNA: TGTGCCAGCAGCGTTCGTACAGGGGGCAGGGAGACCCAGTACTTC

J: TRBJ2-7
D: .
V: TRBV6-5
size: .
CDR3: CASSPQLQGPYEQYF
DNA: TGTGCCAGCAGTCCACAGCTACAGGGCCCGTACGAGCAGTACTTC

J: TRBJ2-4
D: .
V: TRBV19
size: .
CDR3: CASSIGGAQNIQYF
DNA: TGTGCCAGTAGTATTGGAGGGGCCCAAAACATTCAGTACTTC

J: TRBJ2-7
D: TRBD2
V: TRBV7-6
size: .
CDR3: CASSPGAGGDYEQYF
DNA: TGTGCCAGCAGCCCAGGAGCGGGGGGAGACTACGAGCAGTACTTC

J: TRBJ2-7
D: .
V: TRBV11-2
size: .
CDR3: CASSRATDPFEQYF
DNA: TGTGCCAGCAGCAGAGCGACAGACCCTTTCGAGCAGTACTTC